The 8 T cell receptor beta chains listed next were all sequenced from one sample in a study of control samples from healthy donors and cancer patients. Produced via immunoSEQ multiplex PCR; TCRdb's table is partial and in-frame only. The sample holds 400,000 to 500,000 clones, 80% to 95% seen once. Sequences were obtained from PBMCs. Source of these receptors: a man aged 35-49 years with head and neck cancer.

V and J are TRBV11-1 and TRBJ2-6; no reliable D call. The CDR3 consists of 13 residues. The ends were cut back, 6 bases at V and 0 bases at J, with 3 bases in the middle. CDR1 SGHAT and CDR2 FQDESV come from the germline V gene (reference sequence). This CDR3 is CASRRSGANVLTF. In DNA, the CDR3 is TGTGCCAGCAGGCGCTCTGGGGCCAACGTCCTGACTTTC.

The chain recombines TRBV27 with TRBJ2-7; 10 bases agree with TRBD1. V gave up 4 bases and J gave up 5 bases; unmatched junction bases: 5. The CDR3 runs 14 residues. The V gene's germline CDR1 is MNHEY and CDR2 SMNVEV (reference sequence). In nucleotides, the CDR3 is TGTGCCAGCAGTTGGACAGGGGGTGTTCACGAGCAGTACTTC. Amino acid sequence: CASSWTGGVHEQYF.

CDR3 DNA: TGTGCCAGCAGTTACTCGACCCCGTATTCGGGAAAACTGTTTTTT. Protein sequence: CASSYSTPYSGKLFF. V usage is TRBV6-5 and J usage is TRBJ1-4; D is ambiguous. The CDR3 runs to 15 residues. Deletions cut 0 bases from V and 10 bases from J, with 15 bases between. Germline V gene lookup returns CDR1 MNHEY and CDR2 SVGAGI.

The V gene is TRBV19, the J gene TRBJ1-2; D remains ambiguous. The CDR3 runs 14 residues. Trimming shortened V by 7 bases and J by 5 bases, and 17 bases separated the two germline ends. CDR1 and CDR2 (germline): LNHDA, SQIVND (reference sequence). CDR3 in DNA: TGTGCCAGTATCCCGGGAGGCGCAATTTATGGCTACACCTTC. Its protein is CASIPGGAIYGYTF.

The V call is TRBV7-8, the J call TRBJ2-2; D assignment may be TRBD1 or TRBD2 (5 bases each). CDR3 size: 15 residues. The V and J ends lost 5 bases and 4 bases respectively, with 14 bases between them. Germline V lookup: CDR1 SGHVS, CDR2 FQNEAQ. CDR3 DNA: TGTGCCAGCAGCCGGGGCAACACCCTCACCGGGGAGCTGTTTTTT. Protein: CASSRGNTLTGELFF.

The chain is built from TRBV3-1 (or the pseudogene TRBV3-2) and TRBJ2-3; 11 positions agree with TRBD2. The V segment lost 6 bases and the J segment 10 bases; nucleotides outside the gene matches: 6. Germline lookup yields CDR1 LGHDT and CDR2 YNNKEL (reference sequence). The CDR3 is 13 amino acids. Written as DNA, the CDR3 is TGTGCCAGCAGTCCTAGCGGGGGGCAGTCGCAGTATTTT. Its translation is CASSPSGGQSQYF.

The chain carries TRBV29-1 and TRBJ2-2; D is ambiguous. Trimming took off 4 bases at V and 0 bases at J, with 9 bases between the two ends. CDR1 and CDR2 from the germline V gene are SQVTM and ANQGSEA. The CDR3 extends over 14 amino acids. Here the CDR3 reads CSVVLLANTGELFF. The CDR3 bases are TGCAGCGTTGTACTGCTAGCGAACACCGGGGAGCTGTTTTTT.

J is TRBJ2-4 and V is TRBV12-2; the D call in the table, TRBD2, was not verified against the DNA. TRBV12-2 is flagged as a pseudogene. The CDR3 is made up of 21 amino acids. In DNA, the CDR3 is TGTGCAAGTCGCTTCAACCCCCCCGGGGCGGGAGGGGTGGGGGCCAAAAACATTCAGTACTTC. Its protein product is CASRFNPPGAGGVGAKNIQYF.